These 5 T cell receptor beta chains originate from one sample sequenced in a study of shared clonotypes between healthy human individuals. Assay used: immunoSEQ multiplex PCR; TCRdb lists only in-frame clones, some missing. This sample yields over a million clones, of which roughly 96% are seen a single time; roughly 1.1% belongs to the top ten. Input material: naive CD4+ T cells sorted from blood. The subset here: CD45RA+ positively selected. The receptors shown here come from a man in his thirties or forties in good health.

The CDR3 loop is CASRLTGASDTQYF. The CDR3 DNA follows: TGCGCCAGCAGACTAACAGGGGCGTCAGATACGCAGTATTTT. V gene TRBV5-1 combines with J gene TRBJ2-3, with 7 nucleotides matching TRBD1. The CDR3 contains 14 residues. V shed 5 bases, J shed 4 bases, and the junction held 7 bases outside the gene matches. The germline gives CDR1 SGHRS, CDR2 YFSETQ.

This chain links TRBV5-1 with TRBJ1-1; no clear D. CDR3 length: 15 residues. Between the trimmed V and J ends, which lost 3 bases and 0 bases, there was a span of 12 bases. Germline lookup yields CDR1 SGHRS and CDR2 YFSETQ. This chain's CDR3 is CASSSTGNLNTEAFF. The CDR3 DNA reads TGCGCCAGCAGCTCGACGGGAAATTTGAACACTGAAGCTTTCTTT.

This clone was found once. This chain uses TRBV19 with TRBJ1-1, with no clear D. CDR3 length equals 15 residues. Germline CDR1 LNHDA, CDR2 SQIVND (reference sequence). Trimming stripped 3 bases from V and 7 bases from J, with 18 bases between. The CDR3 protein is CASSIFKQTRGEAFF. CDR3 DNA: TGTGCCAGTAGTATTTTCAAGCAGACTCGGGGTGAAGCTTTCTTT.

This clone has a single count. The chain combines TRBV7-2 with TRBJ2-5; TRBD1 agrees at 7 bases. This CDR3 comprises 15 residues. Germline lookup yields CDR1 SGHTA and CDR2 FQGNSA. The V and J ends lost 4 bases and 4 bases, in that order; junction bases with no gene match: 9. This CDR3 is CASSSARQGGETQYF. In DNA, the CDR3 is TGTGCCAGCAGCTCAGCGCGACAGGGCGGAGAGACCCAGTACTTC.

The CDR3 nucleotides read TGTGCCAGCAGTGTGGACCGAAACTCCACCGGGGAGCTGTTTTTT. Protein: CASSVDRNSTGELFF. The V and J genes are TRBV21-1 and TRBJ2-2. TRBV21-1 is given as a pseudogene. The CDR3 has 15 amino acids.